These T cell receptor beta chains were read from a single sample in a study of response to subunit inactivated influenza vaccine. TCRdb itself ran the RT-PCR reads through MiXCR, one entry per CDR3 protein. The profile shows approximately 520,000 distinct CDR3 sequences, more than 15% of them singletons. The input for sequencing was CD4+ T cells sorted from PBMCs, taken roughly 24 months after vaccination. These receptors originate from a man aged 45 to 70 who received an inactivated influenza vaccine. The CDR3 runs from the conserved cysteine through the conserved F or W. Fields, in order: J gene, clone size, V gene, D gene, CDR3 protein, CDR3 DNA. The D gene is left open where the match is weak. Expanded clones are given a class, and other clones once, few, many or no size at all.

j_gene: TRBJ1-5; abundance: -; v_gene: TRBV7-2; d_gene: -; CDR3aa: CASSLGGVLTDIQHF; CDR3nt: TGTGCCAGCAGCTTAGGGGGGGTGTTGACAGACATCCAGCATTTT
j_gene: TRBJ2-2; abundance: once; v_gene: TRBV7-6; d_gene: TRBD2; CDR3aa: CASRSFQRENTGELFF; CDR3nt: TGTGCCAGCAGGTCTTTCCAGCGGGAGAACACCGGGGAGCTGTTTTTT
j_gene: TRBJ1-5; abundance: -; v_gene: TRBV6-1; d_gene: -; CDR3aa: CASRRAENQPQHF; CDR3nt: TGTGCCAGCAGAAGGGCCGAGAATCAGCCCCAGCATTTT
j_gene: TRBJ2-3; abundance: many; v_gene: TRBV29-1; d_gene: TRBD2; CDR3aa: CSTREGQYF; CDR3nt: TGCAGCACGCGGGAGGGGCAGTATTTT
j_gene: TRBJ2-7; abundance: few; v_gene: TRBV20-1; d_gene: -; CDR3aa: CSASEAVRGEQYF; CDR3nt: TGCAGTGCTAGCGAGGCGGTGAGGGGGGAGCAGTACTTC
j_gene: TRBJ2-7; abundance: few; v_gene: TRBV7-8; d_gene: -; CDR3aa: CASSYRRGYSYEQYF; CDR3nt: TGTGCCAGCAGCTATCGGAGGGGGTATTCCTACGAGCAGTACTTC
j_gene: TRBJ2-7; abundance: -; v_gene: TRBV12-3/TRBV12-4; d_gene: -; CDR3aa: CASRDVSGSYEQYF; CDR3nt: TGTGCCAGCAGGGATGTTAGCGGCTCCTACGAGCAGTACTTC
j_gene: TRBJ2-2; abundance: -; v_gene: TRBV5-1; d_gene: -; CDR3aa: CASSAGTGNTGELFF; CDR3nt: TGCGCCAGCAGCGCCGGGACGGGGAACACCGGGGAGCTGTTTTTT
j_gene: TRBJ1-2; abundance: many; v_gene: TRBV6-2/TRBV6-3; d_gene: -; CDR3aa: CASSYGPANYGYTF; CDR3nt: TGTGCCAGCAGTTACGGTCCGGCTAACTATGGCTACACCTTC
j_gene: TRBJ1-5; abundance: few; v_gene: TRBV5-8; d_gene: -; CDR3aa: CASSLGTLRNQPQHF; CDR3nt: TGTGCCAGCAGCTTAGGGACATTACGAAATCAGCCCCAGCATTTT
j_gene: TRBJ2-5; abundance: few; v_gene: TRBV12-3/TRBV12-4; d_gene: TRBD2; CDR3aa: CASTGGKETQYF; CDR3nt: TGTGCCAGCACGGGGGGTAAAGAGACCCAGTACTTC
j_gene: TRBJ2-5; abundance: -; v_gene: TRBV9; d_gene: -; CDR3aa: CASSSSGGRQETQYF; CDR3nt: TGTGCCAGCAGCTCCTCCGGGGGGCGGCAAGAGACCCAGTACTTC
j_gene: TRBJ2-1; abundance: -; v_gene: TRBV28; d_gene: TRBD2; CDR3aa: CASSLTSGRAWGDEQFF; CDR3nt: TGTGCCAGCAGTTTAACTAGCGGGAGGGCCTGGGGCGATGAGCAGTTCTTC
j_gene: TRBJ2-5; abundance: once; v_gene: TRBV6-5; d_gene: TRBD1; CDR3aa: CASSSSSLDRMLYF; CDR3nt: TGTGCCAGCAGTTCTTCCAGCCTGGACAGGATGCTTTACTTC
j_gene: TRBJ2-1; abundance: few; v_gene: TRBV16; d_gene: -; CDR3aa: CASSQSWGINEQFF; CDR3nt: TGTGCCAGCAGCCAATCATGGGGCATCAATGAGCAGTTCTTC
j_gene: TRBJ2-2; abundance: many; v_gene: TRBV5-1; d_gene: -; CDR3aa: CASSPVGVVGELFF; CDR3nt: TGCGCCAGCAGCCCGGTTGGGGTTGTCGGGGAGCTGTTTTTT
j_gene: TRBJ1-5; abundance: few; v_gene: TRBV20-1; d_gene: -; CDR3aa: CSADDSNQPQHF; CDR3nt: TGCAGTGCGGACGATAGCAATCAGCCCCAGCATTTT
j_gene: TRBJ1-1; abundance: -; v_gene: TRBV28; d_gene: TRBD1; CDR3aa: CATKTQGVTEAFF; CDR3nt: TGTGCCACCAAAACACAGGGGGTCACTGAAGCTTTCTTT
j_gene: TRBJ2-1; abundance: -; v_gene: TRBV29-1; d_gene: -; CDR3aa: CSVQGLREQLF; CDR3nt: TGCAGCGTTCAGGGGTTAAGGGAGCAGTTGTTC
j_gene: TRBJ2-3; abundance: few; v_gene: TRBV5-6; d_gene: TRBD2; CDR3aa: CASSPRGGTSDTQYF; CDR3nt: TGTGCCAGCAGCCCCCGGGGGGGTACCTCAGATACGCAGTATTTT
j_gene: TRBJ1-1; abundance: -; v_gene: TRBV20-1; d_gene: -; CDR3aa: CSATRDPTGAFF; CDR3nt: TGCAGTGCTACCCGGGACCCAACTGGAGCTTTCTTT
j_gene: TRBJ1-5; abundance: -; v_gene: TRBV2; d_gene: TRBD1; CDR3aa: CASRETGGDQPQHF; CDR3nt: TGTGCCAGCAGGGAAACAGGGGGCGATCAGCCCCAGCATTTT
j_gene: TRBJ2-7; abundance: few; v_gene: TRBV4-3; d_gene: -; CDR3aa: CASSQDFTSLEQYF; CDR3nt: TGCGCCAGCAGCCAAGATTTTACATCTCTTGAGCAGTACTTC
j_gene: TRBJ2-7; abundance: few; v_gene: TRBV11-2; d_gene: -; CDR3aa: CASSLDLQGGYF; CDR3nt: TGTGCCAGCAGCTTAGATCTGCAGGGAGGGTACTTC
j_gene: TRBJ2-5; abundance: -; v_gene: TRBV10-3; d_gene: -; CDR3aa: CAISAGAQETQYF; CDR3nt: TGTGCCATCAGCGCAGGGGCCCAAGAGACCCAGTACTTC
j_gene: TRBJ2-4; abundance: few; v_gene: TRBV2; d_gene: -; CDR3aa: CASSERQGAKNIQYF; CDR3nt: TGTGCCAGCAGTGAAAGGCAGGGAGCCAAAAACATTCAGTACTTC
j_gene: TRBJ2-2; abundance: -; v_gene: TRBV7-2; d_gene: -; CDR3aa: CASSSTGTSSGELFF; CDR3nt: TGTGCCAGCAGCTCCACGGGGACCAGCAGCGGGGAGCTGTTTTTT
j_gene: TRBJ1-3; abundance: -; v_gene: TRBV5-1; d_gene: TRBD1; CDR3aa: CASSDAQGAAGNTIYF; CDR3nt: TGCGCCAGCAGCGACGCACAGGGGGCCGCAGGAAACACCATATATTTT
j_gene: TRBJ2-7; abundance: few; v_gene: TRBV11-2; d_gene: TRBD1; CDR3aa: CASSLVFSADRGLYEQYF; CDR3nt: TGTGCCAGCAGCTTAGTTTTTTCGGCCGACAGGGGGCTCTACGAGCAGTACTTC